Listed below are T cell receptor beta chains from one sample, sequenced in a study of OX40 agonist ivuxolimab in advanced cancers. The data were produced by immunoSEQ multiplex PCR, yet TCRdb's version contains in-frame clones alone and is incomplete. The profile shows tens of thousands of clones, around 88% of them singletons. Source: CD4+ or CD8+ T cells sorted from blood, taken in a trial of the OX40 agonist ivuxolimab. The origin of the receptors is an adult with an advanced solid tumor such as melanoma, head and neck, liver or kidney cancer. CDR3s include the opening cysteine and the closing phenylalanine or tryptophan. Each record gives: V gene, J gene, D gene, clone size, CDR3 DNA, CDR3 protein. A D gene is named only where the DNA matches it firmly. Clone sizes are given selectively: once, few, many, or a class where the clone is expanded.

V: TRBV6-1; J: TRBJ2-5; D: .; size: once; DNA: TGTGCCGGAAGAGGGGGGGAGGAGACCCAGTACTTC; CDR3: CAGRGGEETQYF
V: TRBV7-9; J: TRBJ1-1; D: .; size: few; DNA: TGTGCCAGCAGCTTGCCGGGGGGCACAGTGAACACTGAAGCTTTCTTT; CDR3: CASSLPGGTVNTEAFF
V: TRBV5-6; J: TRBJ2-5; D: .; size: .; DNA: TGTGCCAGCAGCTTGCGGATAGAAGAGACCCAGTACTTC; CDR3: CASSLRIEETQYF
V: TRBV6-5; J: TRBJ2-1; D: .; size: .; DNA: TGTGCCAGCACCGGGGGTACTGACAATGAGCAGTTCTTC; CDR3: CASTGGTDNEQFF
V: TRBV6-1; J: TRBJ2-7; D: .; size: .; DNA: TGTGCGACCGACGAAGCAGGGGCTGTCTACGAGCAGTACTTC; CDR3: CATDEAGAVYEQYF
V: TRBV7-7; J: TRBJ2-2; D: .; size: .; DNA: TGTGCCAGCAGCCCCGCAAGAACAGGGTCTTACACCGGGGAGCTGTTTTTT; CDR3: CASSPARTGSYTGELFF
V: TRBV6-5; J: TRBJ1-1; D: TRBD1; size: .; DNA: TGTGCCAGCGCCTTGGGGACAGTGGAGACTGAAGCTTTCTTT; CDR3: CASALGTVETEAFF
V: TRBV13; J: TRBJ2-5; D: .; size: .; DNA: TGTGCCAGCAGTCCGCGCGGACAGCCAGCCCAGTACTTC; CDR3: CASSPRGQPAQYF
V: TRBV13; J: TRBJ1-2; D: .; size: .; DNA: TGTGCCAGCAGCTTAGGGGGCGAGAACTATGGCTACACCTTC; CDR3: CASSLGGENYGYTF
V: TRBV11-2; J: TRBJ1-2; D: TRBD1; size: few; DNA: TGTGCCAGCAGCCCGGGAGGGGGCGGCTATGGCTACACCTTC; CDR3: CASSPGGGGYGYTF
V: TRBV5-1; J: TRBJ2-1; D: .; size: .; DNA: TGCGCCAGCAGCTTGGAAAACGGTGAAGGGTTCTTC; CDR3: CASSLENGEGFF
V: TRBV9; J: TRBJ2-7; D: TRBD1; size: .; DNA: TGTGCCAGCAGCGTAGGACAGGGAGACTACGAGCAGTACTTC; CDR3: CASSVGQGDYEQYF
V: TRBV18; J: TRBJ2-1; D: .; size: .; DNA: TGTGCCAGCTCACCCGAAAACAATGAGCAGTTCTTC; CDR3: CASSPENNEQFF
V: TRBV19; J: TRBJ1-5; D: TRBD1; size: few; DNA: TGTGCCAGTAGTATATTGGGACAGGATCAGCCCCAGCATTTT; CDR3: CASSILGQDQPQHF